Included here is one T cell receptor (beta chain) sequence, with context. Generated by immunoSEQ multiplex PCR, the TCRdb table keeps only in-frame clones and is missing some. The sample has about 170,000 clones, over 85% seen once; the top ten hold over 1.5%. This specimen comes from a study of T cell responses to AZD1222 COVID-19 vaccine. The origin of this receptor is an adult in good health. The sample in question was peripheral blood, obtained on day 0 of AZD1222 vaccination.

The CDR3: CASSSGTYATDTQYF. CDR3 bases: TGTGCCAGCAGCTCTGGAACTTACGCCACAGATACGCAGTATTTT. V and J are TRBV7-2 and TRBJ2-3, with D unclear. The germline V and J ends were trimmed by 4 bases and 2 bases, with 13 bases remaining between them. The germline V gene encodes CDR1 SGHTA and CDR2 FQGNSA. The CDR3 is 15 amino acids.